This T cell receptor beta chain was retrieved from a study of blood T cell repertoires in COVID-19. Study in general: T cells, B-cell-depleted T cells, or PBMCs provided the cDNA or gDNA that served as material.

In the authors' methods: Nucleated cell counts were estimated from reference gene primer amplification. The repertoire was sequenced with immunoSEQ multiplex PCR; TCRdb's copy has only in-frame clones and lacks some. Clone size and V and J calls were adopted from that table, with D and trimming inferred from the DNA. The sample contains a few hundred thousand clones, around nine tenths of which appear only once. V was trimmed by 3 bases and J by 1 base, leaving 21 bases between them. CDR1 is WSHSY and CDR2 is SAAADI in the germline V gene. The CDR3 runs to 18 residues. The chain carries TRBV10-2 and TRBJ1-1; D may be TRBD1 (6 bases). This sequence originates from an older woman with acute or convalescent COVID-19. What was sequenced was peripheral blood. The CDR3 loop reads CASSEGGGGHTGNTEAFF. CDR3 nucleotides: TGCGCCAGCAGTGAAGGGGGAGGGGGTCACACCGGGAACACTGAAGCTTTCTTT.